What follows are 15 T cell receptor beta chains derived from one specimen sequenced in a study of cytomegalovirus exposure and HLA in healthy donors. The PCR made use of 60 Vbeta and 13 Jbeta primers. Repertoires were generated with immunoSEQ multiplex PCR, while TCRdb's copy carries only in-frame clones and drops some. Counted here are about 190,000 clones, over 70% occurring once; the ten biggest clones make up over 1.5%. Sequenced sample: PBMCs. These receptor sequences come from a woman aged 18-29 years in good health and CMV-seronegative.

CDR3 in amino acids: CASTPSSLTEAFF. Written as DNA, the CDR3 is TGTGCCAGCACCCCTTCTTCTCTCACTGAAGCTTTCTTT. V and J are TRBV6-5 and TRBJ1-1; D not certain. Germline V CDR1 and CDR2: MNHEY, SVGAGI. The CDR3 totals 13 residues. Trimming removed 7 bases at V and 4 bases at J, with 13 bases between.

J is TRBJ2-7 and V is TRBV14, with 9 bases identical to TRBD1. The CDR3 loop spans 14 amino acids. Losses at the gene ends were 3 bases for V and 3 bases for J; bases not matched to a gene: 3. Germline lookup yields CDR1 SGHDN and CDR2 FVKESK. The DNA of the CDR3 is TGTGCCAGCAGCCAGGGGGGACAGGGCTACGAGCAGTACTTC. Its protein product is CASSQGGQGYEQYF.

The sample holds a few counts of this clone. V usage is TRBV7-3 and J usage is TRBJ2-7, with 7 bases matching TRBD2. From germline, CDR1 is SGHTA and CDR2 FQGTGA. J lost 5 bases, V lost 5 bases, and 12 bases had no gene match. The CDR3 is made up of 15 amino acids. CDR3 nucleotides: TGTGCCAGCAGCCCACTAGCGTCGATTTCCCACGAGCAGTACTTC. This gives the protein CASSPLASISHEQYF.

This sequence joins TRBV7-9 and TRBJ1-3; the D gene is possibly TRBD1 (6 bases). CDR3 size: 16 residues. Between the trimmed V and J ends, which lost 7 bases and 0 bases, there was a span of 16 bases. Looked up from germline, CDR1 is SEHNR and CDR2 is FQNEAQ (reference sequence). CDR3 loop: CASMVLGGVSGNTIYF. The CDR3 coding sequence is TGTGCCAGCATGGTGTTAGGGGGGGTCTCTGGAAACACCATATATTTT. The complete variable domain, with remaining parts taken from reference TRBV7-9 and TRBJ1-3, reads DTGVSQNPRHKITKRGQNVTFRCDPISEHNRLYWYRQTLGQGPEFLTYFQNEAQLEKSRLLSDRFSAERPKGSFSTLEIQRTEQGDSAMYLCASMVLGGVSGNTIYFGEGSWLTVV.

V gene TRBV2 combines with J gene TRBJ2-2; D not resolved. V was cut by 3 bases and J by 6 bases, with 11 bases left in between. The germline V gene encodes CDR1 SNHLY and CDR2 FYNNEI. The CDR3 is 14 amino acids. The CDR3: CASSEGSMAGELFF. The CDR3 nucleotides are TGTGCCAGCAGTGAGGGCTCCATGGCCGGGGAGCTGTTTTTT.

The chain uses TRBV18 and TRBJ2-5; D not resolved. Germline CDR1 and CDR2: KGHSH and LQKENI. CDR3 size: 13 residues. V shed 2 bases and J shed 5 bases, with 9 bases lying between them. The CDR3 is CASSPEELETQYF. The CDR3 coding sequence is TGTGCCAGCTCACCAGAGGAGTTGGAGACCCAGTACTTC.

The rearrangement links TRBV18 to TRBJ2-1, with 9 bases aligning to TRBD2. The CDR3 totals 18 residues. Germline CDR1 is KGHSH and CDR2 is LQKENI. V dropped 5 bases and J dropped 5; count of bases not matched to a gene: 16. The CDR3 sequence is CASSSSMKTSGGDNEQFF. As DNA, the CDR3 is TGTGCCAGCTCATCCTCTATGAAGACTAGCGGTGGTGACAATGAGCAGTTCTTC. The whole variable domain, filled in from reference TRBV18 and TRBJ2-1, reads NAGVMQNPRHLVRRRGQEARLRCSPMKGHSHVYWYRQLPEEGLKFMVYLQKENIIDESGMPKERFSAEFPKEGPSILRIQQVVRGDSAAYFCASSSSMKTSGGDNEQFFGPGTRLTVL.

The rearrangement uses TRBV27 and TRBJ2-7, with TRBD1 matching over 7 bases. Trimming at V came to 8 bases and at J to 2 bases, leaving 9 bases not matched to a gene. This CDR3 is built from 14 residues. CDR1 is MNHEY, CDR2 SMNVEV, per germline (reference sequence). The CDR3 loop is CASATGAIAYEQYF. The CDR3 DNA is TGTGCCAGCGCCACAGGGGCGATTGCCTACGAGCAGTACTTC.

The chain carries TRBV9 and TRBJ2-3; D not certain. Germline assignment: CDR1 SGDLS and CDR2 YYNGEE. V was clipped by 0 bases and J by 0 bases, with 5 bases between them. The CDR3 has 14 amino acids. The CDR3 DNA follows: TGTGCCAGCAGCGTAGGTGGCAGCACAGATACGCAGTATTTT. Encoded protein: CASSVGGSTDTQYF.

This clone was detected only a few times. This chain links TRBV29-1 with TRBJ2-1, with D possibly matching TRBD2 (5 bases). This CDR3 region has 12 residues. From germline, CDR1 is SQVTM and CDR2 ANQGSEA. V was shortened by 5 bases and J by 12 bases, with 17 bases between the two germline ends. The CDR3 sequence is CSVSGYFDGQFF. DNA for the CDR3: TGCAGCGTTTCGGGGTATTTCGATGGGCAGTTCTTC.

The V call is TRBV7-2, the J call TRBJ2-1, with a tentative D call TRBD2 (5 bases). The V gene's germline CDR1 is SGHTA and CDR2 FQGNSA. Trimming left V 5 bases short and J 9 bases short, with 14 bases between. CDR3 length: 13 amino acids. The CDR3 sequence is CASSTPSFSEQFF. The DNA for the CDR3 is TGTGCCAGCAGCACCCCTAGCTTTAGTGAGCAGTTCTTC.

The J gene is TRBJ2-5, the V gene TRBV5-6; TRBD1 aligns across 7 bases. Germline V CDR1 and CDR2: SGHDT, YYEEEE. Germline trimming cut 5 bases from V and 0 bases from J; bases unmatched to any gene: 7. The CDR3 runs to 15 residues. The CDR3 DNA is TGTGCCAGCAGAAACGACAGGGTGTACCAAGAGACCCAGTACTTC. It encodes CASRNDRVYQETQYF.

CDR3 region: CASSLDGTEAFF. CDR3 DNA sequence: TGCGCCAGCAGCCTTGACGGGACTGAAGCTTTCTTT. The chain carries TRBV4-3 and TRBJ1-1; D ambiguous. The germline V and J ends were trimmed by 4 bases and 5 bases, with 8 bases remaining between them. The CDR3 runs to 12 residues. Looked up from germline, CDR1 is LGHNA and CDR2 is YSLEER.

Here the CDR3 DNA reads TGTGCCAGCAGCTTAGTGAGGTTTGATCAGCCCCAGCATTTT. Encoded protein: CASSLVRFDQPQHF. This rearrangement joins TRBV7-2 to TRBJ1-5; D uncertain. The CDR3 has 14 residues. Trimming pared 1 base from V and 5 bases from J, leaving 9 bases between. The germline V gene has CDR1 SGHTA and CDR2 FQGNSA.

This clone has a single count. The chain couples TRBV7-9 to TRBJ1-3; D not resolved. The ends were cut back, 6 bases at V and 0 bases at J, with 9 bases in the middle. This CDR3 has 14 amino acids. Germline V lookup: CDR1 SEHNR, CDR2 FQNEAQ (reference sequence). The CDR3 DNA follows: TGTGCCAGCAGTCCCTCGAGCTCTGGAAACACCATATATTTT. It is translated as CASSPSSSGNTIYF.